The 21 T cell receptor beta chains below were found in one sample sequenced in a study of blood T cell repertoires in COVID-19. Clones were sequenced by immunoSEQ multiplex PCR, and TCRdb holds only the in-frame ones, with some missing. The sample carries about 360,000 clones, approximately 86% recorded once. The specimen was peripheral blood. Every receptor here comes from a human donor in a cohort sampled during active COVID-19.

The rearrangement links TRBV19 to TRBJ1-5; TRBD1 is a possible D gene (5 bases). Deletions cut 7 bases from V and 8 bases from J, with 18 bases between. Germline CDR1 is LNHDA and CDR2 is SQIVND (reference sequence). The CDR3 spans 14 residues. The CDR3 region is CASTTRDFEEPQHF. DNA of the CDR3: TGTGCCAGTACCACACGGGACTTCGAGGAGCCCCAGCATTTT.

The chain links TRBV4-1 to TRBJ2-2; tentative D call: TRBD2 (6 bases). This CDR3 region has 17 residues. Germline lookup yields CDR1 MGHRA and CDR2 YSYEKL. Between the trimmed V and J ends, which lost 4 bases and 3 bases, there was a span of 18 bases. The CDR3 bases are TGCGCCAGCAGCCTAAATTCGGGGGATCACTACACCGGGGAGCTGTTTTTT. Its translation: CASSLNSGDHYTGELFF.

The CDR3 is CASSLKGLGLLDTQYF. CDR3 nucleotide sequence: TGTGCCAGCAGCCTAAAGGGACTAGGGTTGTTGGATACGCAGTATTTT. This chain connects TRBV4-2 to TRBJ2-3; 8 positions agree with TRBD2. CDR3 length: 16 residues. V was pared by 4 bases and J by 6 bases, with 12 bases of the junction left unmatched. CDR1 and CDR2 (germline): LGHNA, YNFKEQ.

The chain joins TRBV9 to TRBJ1-1; D possibly corresponds to TRBD1 (6 bases). Germline V gene sequence: CDR1 SGDLS, CDR2 YYNGEE. This CDR3 region has 14 residues. Trimming pared 3 bases from V and 4 bases from J, leaving 13 bases between. For the CDR3, the DNA is TGTGCCAGCAGCGGACAGGCGGGGGCCACTGAAGCTTTCTTT. It specifies CASSGQAGATEAFF.

This rearrangement joins TRBV28 to TRBJ1-5, with 8 bases identical to TRBD1. The J segment lost 0 bases and the V segment lost 7 bases, leaving 5 bases of the junction unmatched. Germline CDR1 MDHEN, CDR2 SYDVKM. The CDR3 runs to 15 residues. The CDR3 reads CASTGTGYSNQPQHF. CDR3 bases: TGTGCCAGCACCGGGACAGGATATAGCAATCAGCCCCAGCATTTT.

The genes are TRBV11-3 and TRBJ2-1, with 10 positions matching TRBD2. The trim removed 5 bases at V and 7 bases at J, leaving 8 bases unmatched. Germline assignment: CDR1 SGHNT and CDR2 YENEEA. The CDR3 loop spans 15 amino acids. The CDR3 coding sequence is TGTGCCAGCAGCGCCTACGGGACTAGCGATAATGAGCAGTTCTTC. Its protein is CASSAYGTSDNEQFF.

This sequence joins TRBV27 and TRBJ2-7, with D possibly matching TRBD2 (5 bases). V was pared by 0 bases and J by 4 bases, with 13 bases between. The CDR3 extends over 15 amino acids. Germline V CDR1 and CDR2: MNHEY, SMNVEV (reference sequence). The chain's CDR3 is CASSLSGVSGYEQYF. CDR3 nucleotides: TGTGCCAGCAGTTTATCTGGGGTGTCGGGGTACGAGCAGTACTTC.

This chain connects TRBV7-3 to TRBJ2-5; tentative D call: TRBD2 (7 bases). CDR3 length equals 14 residues. Germline CDR1 SGHTA, CDR2 FQGTGA. Trimming cost V 5 bases and J 7 bases, with 17 bases left between them. This chain's CDR3 is CASSETGGAVTQYF. The CDR3, as DNA: TGTGCCAGCAGCGAAACGGGGGGCGCGGTGACCCAGTACTTC.

The rearrangement uses TRBV5-1 and TRBJ2-7; 8 bases are shared with TRBD1. Germline V gene sequence: CDR1 SGHRS, CDR2 YFSETQ. With 0 bases clipped from V and 2 bases from J, the junction kept 16 bases outside the gene matches. This CDR3 is 19 amino acids long. CDR3 residues: CASSLVALRTGYRPYEQYF. CDR3 nucleotides: TGCGCCAGCAGCTTGGTCGCCTTAAGGACAGGGTATCGACCCTACGAGCAGTACTTC.

The chain joins TRBV3-1 (or the pseudogene TRBV3-2) to TRBJ1-6; D gene ambiguous. V was trimmed by 1 base and J by 7 bases, leaving 14 bases between them. The germline V gene encodes CDR1 LGHDT and CDR2 YNNKEL (reference sequence). There are 16 residues in the CDR3. The chain's CDR3 is CASSQGSDVRNSPLHF. The DNA of the CDR3 is TGTGCCAGCAGCCAAGGGTCTGATGTTAGAAATTCACCCCTCCACTTT.

The chain uses TRBV30 and TRBJ1-2; 7 bases are shared with TRBD1. J was trimmed by 4 bases and V by 4 bases; bases with no gene match: 9. The germline CDR1 and CDR2 sequences are GTSNPN and SVGIG (reference sequence). This CDR3 contains 14 residues. As DNA, the CDR3 is TGTGCCTGGAAATCCAGGGGGGCCGGCTATGGCTACACCTTC. As protein: CAWKSRGAGYGYTF.

The chain is built from TRBV5-6 and TRBJ2-5; 8 bases fit TRBD1. Germline V gene lookup returns CDR1 SGHDT and CDR2 YYEEEE. This CDR3 has 13 residues. Trimming at V came to 5 bases and at J to 3 bases, leaving 3 bases not matched to a gene. This chain's CDR3 is CASSSQGEETQYF. The CDR3 DNA is TGTGCCAGCAGTTCACAGGGGGAAGAGACCCAGTACTTC.

The V and J genes are TRBV5-1 and TRBJ1-2; TRBD1 agrees at 7 bases. Germline lookup yields CDR1 SGHRS and CDR2 YFSETQ. V was clipped by 3 bases and J by 7 bases; unmatched bases: 9. This CDR3 is built from 14 residues. CDR3: CASSWDSRGVGYTF. CDR3 nucleotide sequence: TGCGCCAGCAGCTGGGACAGCCGAGGGGTTGGCTACACCTTC. The full variable domain, its missing parts supplied by reference TRBV5-1 and TRBJ1-2, is KAGVTQTPRYLIKTRGQQVTLSCSPISGHRSVSWYQQTPGQGLQFLFEYFSETQRNKGNFPGRFSGRQFSNSRSEMNVSTLELGDSALYLCASSWDSRGVGYTFGSGTRLTVV.

In this sample, this clone turned up many times. This sequence joins TRBV4-1 and TRBJ2-4, with TRBD2 identical over 7 bases. The CDR3 loop spans 17 amino acids. J gave up 7 bases and V 0 bases, and 12 bases lay outside the gene matches. Germline V gene data show CDR1 as MGHRA and CDR2 as YSYEKL. The CDR3 is CASSQDPGSSGGNIQYF. The CDR3 nucleotides read TGCGCCAGCAGCCAAGATCCCGGCTCCTCCGGGGGGAACATTCAGTACTTC.

The CDR3 region is CASSEVGPGYGYTF. The CDR3 DNA follows: TGTGCCAGCAGTGAAGTCGGTCCTGGCTATGGCTACACCTTC. The chain carries TRBV2 and TRBJ1-2; D is unresolved. The CDR3 loop spans 14 amino acids. CDR1 SNHLY and CDR2 FYNNEI come from the germline V gene. V lost 1 base and J 4 bases, leaving 10 bases between the germline ends.

This clone was seen only a few times. This chain joins TRBV3-1 (or the pseudogene TRBV3-2) and TRBJ1-1; 8 nucleotides align to TRBD1. Trimming at V came to 1 base and at J to 4 bases, leaving 2 bases not matched to a gene. This CDR3 contains 14 residues. The V gene's germline CDR1 is LGHDT and CDR2 YNNKEL (reference sequence). CDR3 in DNA: TGTGCCAGCAGCCAAGCAGGGGGCCCCACTGAAGCTTTCTTT. It encodes CASSQAGGPTEAFF.

This sequence joins TRBV6-1 and TRBJ2-3; possible D gene TRBD2, 5 bases. The germline V and J ends were trimmed by 2 bases and 0 bases, with 15 bases remaining between them. The CDR3 has 17 residues. Per the germline V gene, CDR1 is MNHNS and CDR2 is SASEGT. The CDR3 spells CASSEFLVALSTDTQYF. The CDR3 region has the DNA TGTGCCAGCAGTGAATTCTTGGTAGCGCTTAGCACAGATACGCAGTATTTT.

The CDR3 nucleotides are TGTGCCAGCAGCTTGGAACGACAGTTAAACACCGGGGAGCTGTTTTTT. It is translated as CASSLERQLNTGELFF. The V and J genes are TRBV7-8 and TRBJ2-2; a weak D match, TRBD1 (5 bases). This CDR3 contains 16 residues. V was shortened by 3 bases and J by 2 bases, with 13 bases between the two germline ends. From germline, CDR1 is SGHVS and CDR2 FQNEAQ.

This clone occurred once. The V gene is TRBV11-3, the J gene TRBJ2-2; TRBD2 agrees at 9 bases. The J segment lost 2 bases and the V segment lost 5 bases, leaving 9 bases of the junction unmatched. Germline-derived CDR1 and CDR2 are SGHNT and YENEEA. This CDR3 contains 17 residues. The CDR3 region is CASSPWLAGHNTGELFF. DNA of the CDR3: TGTGCCAGCAGCCCTTGGCTAGCGGGGCATAACACCGGGGAGCTGTTTTTT.

This clone was seen a few times. The V gene is TRBV11-2, the J gene TRBJ2-2; D not resolved. Per germline, CDR1 SGHAT and CDR2 FQNNGV. The CDR3 length is 16 residues. The V gene lost 5 bases and the J gene lost 0 bases, with 13 bases spanning the gap. CDR3 nucleotide sequence: TGTGCCAGCAGCCCTATGAGGATCGCGAACACCGGGGAGCTGTTTTTT. Protein: CASSPMRIANTGELFF.

In its sample, this clone was seen once. V gene TRBV30 combines with J gene TRBJ2-7, with D perhaps TRBD2 (5 bases). Germline lookup yields CDR1 GTSNPN and CDR2 SVGIG (reference sequence). The germline V and J ends were trimmed by 2 bases and 2 bases, with 13 bases remaining between them. The CDR3 is 14 amino acids. The CDR3 coding sequence is TGTGCCTGGAGTATAGGGTCGGGGACCTACGAGCAGTACTTC. This encodes CAWSIGSGTYEQYF. Using reference TRBV30 and TRBJ2-7 for the parts outside the CDR3, the full variable domain is SQTIHQWPATLVQPVGSPLSLECTVEGTSNPNLYWYRQAAGRGLQLLFYSVGIGQISSEVPQNLSASRPQDRQFILSSKKLLLSDSGFYLCAWSIGSGTYEQYFGPGTRLTVT.